A selection of T cell receptor beta chains follows, all from one sample in a study of identifying expanded T cells in peripheral blood. The table came from immunoSEQ multiplex PCR; TCRdb's copy has only in-frame clones and leaves some out. The data contain about 90,000 clones, around 90% of them singletons. The specimen sequenced was blood. The receptors here all came from a person aged 18 to 75 in good health. The CDR3 runs from the conserved cysteine through the conserved F or W. The order of the fields is CDR3 protein, CDR3 DNA, D gene, V gene, J gene, clone size. D genes are given only for firm matches. A clone size is listed for some rows: how often the clone was seen (once, few, many), or a class if it is expanded.

CDR3aa: CASSWDGDNEQFF
CDR3nt: TGTGCCAGCAGCTGGGACGGTGACAATGAGCAGTTCTTC
d_gene: -
v_gene: TRBV7-3
j_gene: TRBJ2-1
abundance: once

CDR3aa: CASTNTWGGNADTQYF
CDR3nt: TGTGCCAGTACCAATACCTGGGGGGGTAATGCAGATACGCAGTATTTT
d_gene: TRBD2
v_gene: TRBV19
j_gene: TRBJ2-3
abundance: -

CDR3aa: CASSLIVTDTQYF
CDR3nt: TGTGCCAGCAGCTTGATCGTCACAGATACGCAGTATTTT
d_gene: -
v_gene: TRBV7-9
j_gene: TRBJ2-3
abundance: -

CDR3aa: CASSSALAGQGNLNTEAFF
CDR3nt: TGTGCCAGCAGCTCCGCGCTAGCCGGACAGGGGAATTTGAACACTGAAGCTTTCTTT
d_gene: TRBD1
v_gene: TRBV7-9
j_gene: TRBJ1-1
abundance: -

CDR3aa: CASSVDVNYGYTF
CDR3nt: TGTGCCAGCAGCGTAGACGTGAACTATGGCTACACCTTC
d_gene: -
v_gene: TRBV9
j_gene: TRBJ1-2
abundance: few

CDR3aa: CASSEAPDALYEQYF
CDR3nt: TGTGCCAGCAGTGAAGCGCCGGATGCCTTATACGAGCAGTACTTC
d_gene: -
v_gene: TRBV6-1
j_gene: TRBJ2-7
abundance: -

CDR3aa: CASSLDPGATNYGYTF
CDR3nt: TGCGCCAGCAGCTTGGATCCGGGAGCGACTAACTATGGCTACACCTTC
d_gene: -
v_gene: TRBV5-1
j_gene: TRBJ1-2
abundance: -

CDR3aa: CASSRSSGVLTGELFF
CDR3nt: TGTGCCAGCAGCCGCTCTAGCGGGGTATTAACCGGGGAGCTGTTTTTT
d_gene: TRBD2
v_gene: TRBV11-3
j_gene: TRBJ2-2
abundance: -

CDR3aa: CASSQDSRVPYNEQFF
CDR3nt: TGCGCCAGCAGCCAAGATAGCAGGGTCCCCTACAATGAGCAGTTCTTC
d_gene: -
v_gene: TRBV4-3
j_gene: TRBJ2-1
abundance: -

CDR3aa: CASSRDRGPDRQHF
CDR3nt: TGTGCCAGCAGTCGGGACAGGGGGCCAGATCGACAGCATTTT
d_gene: TRBD1
v_gene: TRBV2
j_gene: TRBJ1-5
abundance: -

CDR3aa: CASSLAYQGDSEQYF
CDR3nt: TGTGCCAGCAGCTTAGCATACCAGGGGGATTCCGAGCAGTACTTC
d_gene: TRBD1
v_gene: TRBV7-2
j_gene: TRBJ2-7
abundance: -

CDR3aa: CASSVAQGGWDEQFF
CDR3nt: TGTGCCAGCAGCGTAGCCCAGGGGGGATGGGATGAGCAGTTCTTC
d_gene: -
v_gene: TRBV9
j_gene: TRBJ2-1
abundance: -

CDR3aa: CASSTGGNIGQGGQPQHF
CDR3nt: TGCGCCAGCAGCACCGGGGGAAATATCGGACAGGGAGGTCAGCCCCAGCATTTT
d_gene: TRBD1
v_gene: TRBV5-1
j_gene: TRBJ1-5
abundance: -

CDR3aa: CASSPDGNTEAFF
CDR3nt: TGCGCCAGCAGTCCAGACGGCAACACTGAAGCTTTCTTT
d_gene: -
v_gene: TRBV5-1
j_gene: TRBJ1-1
abundance: few

CDR3aa: CASSLAGGDLFGYTF
CDR3nt: TGTGCCAGCAGCTTAGCTGGGGGTGACCTATTTGGCTACACCTTC
d_gene: -
v_gene: TRBV7-9
j_gene: TRBJ1-2
abundance: -

CDR3aa: CASSSGRRTESLNTEAFF
CDR3nt: TGTGCCAGCAGCTCAGGCCGTAGGACAGAGAGCCTGAACACTGAAGCTTTCTTT
d_gene: -
v_gene: TRBV7-4
j_gene: TRBJ1-1
abundance: -

CDR3aa: CASSLEADTQYF
CDR3nt: TGTGCCAGCAGCTTAGAAGCAGATACGCAGTATTTT
d_gene: -
v_gene: TRBV7-9
j_gene: TRBJ2-3
abundance: -

CDR3aa: CASSPPRDSSYNEQFF
CDR3nt: TGTGCCAGCTCACCACCGAGAGACAGCTCCTACAATGAGCAGTTCTTC
d_gene: -
v_gene: TRBV18
j_gene: TRBJ2-1
abundance: -

CDR3aa: CASSADGDPYGYTF
CDR3nt: TGTGCCAGCAGCGCCGACGGGGATCCCTATGGCTACACCTTC
d_gene: -
v_gene: TRBV9
j_gene: TRBJ1-2
abundance: -

CDR3aa: CASSPNDREGSPLHF
CDR3nt: TGTGCCAGCTCACCTAACGACAGGGAAGGGTCACCCCTCCACTTT
d_gene: TRBD1
v_gene: TRBV18
j_gene: TRBJ1-6
abundance: -

CDR3aa: CAWTGRSGMNTEAFF
CDR3nt: TGTGCCTGGACTGGGCGTTCGGGCATGAACACTGAAGCTTTCTTT
d_gene: -
v_gene: TRBV30
j_gene: TRBJ1-1
abundance: -

CDR3aa: CASSLGTGYEQYF
CDR3nt: TGTGCCAGCAGCCTGGGGACCGGTTACGAGCAGTACTTC
d_gene: -
v_gene: TRBV7-9
j_gene: TRBJ2-7
abundance: -

CDR3aa: CASSLVMGSNGYTF
CDR3nt: TGTGCCAGCAGCTTGGTCATGGGAAGTAATGGCTACACCTTC
d_gene: -
v_gene: TRBV5-4
j_gene: TRBJ1-2
abundance: -

CDR3aa: CASSLAGRNYGYTF
CDR3nt: TGTGCCAGCAGCTTGGCAGGGAGGAACTATGGCTACACCTTC
d_gene: -
v_gene: TRBV5-4
j_gene: TRBJ1-2
abundance: -

CDR3aa: CASSPRDSHYEQYF
CDR3nt: TGTGCCAGCAGCCCACGGGACTCCCACTACGAGCAGTACTTC
d_gene: -
v_gene: TRBV16
j_gene: TRBJ2-7
abundance: once

CDR3aa: CASGAGGVDNEQFF
CDR3nt: TGTGCCAGCGGCGCAGGGGGCGTGGACAATGAGCAGTTCTTC
d_gene: TRBD1
v_gene: TRBV9
j_gene: TRBJ2-1
abundance: -

CDR3aa: CASSIGVRGRGPGNTIYF
CDR3nt: TGTGCCAGTAGTATTGGGGTTCGGGGCAGGGGGCCAGGAAACACCATATATTTT
d_gene: TRBD1
v_gene: TRBV19
j_gene: TRBJ1-3
abundance: -

CDR3aa: CASRGLAGEDNEQFF
CDR3nt: TGCGCCAGCAGGGGACTAGCGGGAGAGGACAATGAGCAGTTCTTC
d_gene: TRBD2
v_gene: TRBV5-1
j_gene: TRBJ2-1
abundance: once

CDR3aa: CASSVRPFSNQPQHF
CDR3nt: TGTGCCAGCAGTGTACGGCCTTTTAGCAATCAGCCCCAGCATTTT
d_gene: -
v_gene: TRBV6-1
j_gene: TRBJ1-5
abundance: -